This TCR beta chain was recovered during a study of radiation and T cells in renal cell carcinoma. The time point denotes: blood 2 weeks post-SBRT. Treatment specified: 15 Gy SBRT to primary tumor, nephrectomy 4 weeks later. The tumor was a clear cell renal cell carcinoma. A remark on this clone: Antigen: not known.

The CDR3 has 16 residues. V lost 1 base to trimming and J lost 7 bases; unmatched junction nucleotides: 5. Germline-derived CDR1 and CDR2 are SGHDN and FVKESK. Here immunoSEQ multiplex PCR was the method, and the copy in TCRdb shows in-frame clones only, minus some. The data show more than 150,000 clones, around 90% seen once. The study's findings and limits: Pretreatment tumor biopsies were lacking, so baseline clonotypes are unknown.

The material sequenced was blood, taken from a patient whose treatment included radiotherapy and nephrectomy. This receptor was obtained from a woman aged 45-65 years with renal cell carcinoma. The rearrangement uses TRBV14 and TRBJ2-1; 12 nucleotides agree with TRBD2. CDR3 amino acids: CASSQVGLAGRNEQFF. CDR3 in DNA: TGTGCCAGCAGCCAAGTTGGACTAGCGGGGAGGAATGAGCAGTTCTTC. The full variable domain, in which reference TRBV14 and TRBJ2-1 provide the parts outside the CDR3, is EAGVTQFPSHSVIEKGQTVTLRCDPISGHDNLYWYRRVMGKEIKFLLHFVKESKQDESGMPNNRFLAERTGGTYSTLKVQPAELEDSGVYFCASSQVGLAGRNEQFFGPGTRLTVL.